Listed here are 21 T cell receptor beta chains from one sample, sequenced in a study of brain T cells in children with intractable seizures. The assay was immunoSEQ multiplex PCR, and TCRdb's table has in-frame clones only and misses some. This sample yields some 80,000 clones, of which around 90% are seen a single time; roughly 25% belongs to the top ten. The material sequenced was peripheral blood, taken at surgery. The receptors shown here come from a girl aged 2-10 years with Rasmussen encephalitis and intractable seizures.

The rearrangement links TRBV7-9 to TRBJ2-3; possibly TRBD1 for D (6 bases). V dropped 2 bases and J dropped 3 bases, with 9 bases sitting between them. CDR3 length: 14 residues. Germline CDR1 and CDR2: SEHNR and FQNEAQ (reference sequence). The CDR3 DNA follows: TGTGCCAGCAGCTTACAGGGGCTAACAGATACGCAGTATTTT. Amino acid sequence: CASSLQGLTDTQYF.

The chain uses TRBV19 and TRBJ2-7; TRBD2 is a possible D gene (6 bases). Germline V gene sequence: CDR1 LNHDA, CDR2 SQIVND (reference sequence). The CDR3 has 13 residues. Trimming cost V 5 bases and J 7 bases, with 15 bases left between them. CDR3 coding DNA: TGTGCCAGTAGTTCTTCAAGGCGGGAAGAGCAGTACTTC. Amino acid sequence: CASSSSRREEQYF. Complete variable domain (other parts from reference TRBV19 and TRBJ2-7): DGGITQSPKYLFRKEGQNVTLSCEQNLNHDAMYWYRQDPGQGLRLIYYSQIVNDFQKGDIAEGYSVSREKKESFPLTVTSAQKNPTAFYLCASSSSRREEQYFGPGTRLTVT.

The chain combines TRBV30 with TRBJ2-1; 8 bases align to TRBD2. CDR1 and CDR2 from the germline V gene are GTSNPN and SVGIG (reference sequence). The CDR3 consists of 13 residues. The trim removed 3 bases at V and 8 bases at J, leaving 6 bases unmatched. CDR3 sequence (DNA): TGTGCCTGGAGGGGAGCGGGAGTTTATGAGCAGTTCTTC. It yields the protein CAWRGAGVYEQFF.

This chain uses TRBV7-9 with TRBJ1-4, with 7 nucleotides matching TRBD1. CDR1 SEHNR and CDR2 FQNEAQ come from the germline V gene (reference sequence). Trimming cost V 1 base and J 8 bases; bases outside gene matches: 10. The CDR3 is 16 residues long. The CDR3 sequence: CASSLDGSRGQEKLFF. CDR3 DNA: TGTGCCAGCAGCTTAGATGGGTCAAGGGGGCAAGAAAAACTGTTTTTT.

This chain links TRBV6-4 with TRBJ1-2; D gene uncertain. CDR1 is MRHNA and CDR2 is SNTAGT in the germline V gene. Trimming took 2 bases from V and 8 from J, leaving 18 bases between them. CDR3 length equals 15 residues. The CDR3 DNA reads TGTGCCAGCAGTGACAAACCAGGAAGGGCCAGGGGCTACACCTTC. Amino acid sequence: CASSDKPGRARGYTF.

The genes are TRBV6-6 and TRBJ2-7; the match to TRBD1 covers 9 bases. The CDR3 is 16 amino acids. Germline V CDR1 and CDR2: MNHNY, SVGAGI (reference sequence). J lost 2 bases, V lost 5 bases, and 10 bases had no gene match. CDR3 protein: CASSHSGGTGTYEQYF. The CDR3 DNA sequence: TGTGCCAGCAGTCATTCCGGAGGGACAGGGACCTACGAGCAGTACTTC.

This clone is a singleton in its sample. The chain couples TRBV29-1 to TRBJ2-5; D not certain. Germline CDR1 SQVTM, CDR2 ANQGSEA. Trimming stripped 6 bases from V and 2 bases from J, with 16 bases between. The CDR3 covers 14 residues. CDR3 residues: CSVDPGPTQETQYF. DNA of the CDR3: TGCAGCGTCGACCCGGGCCCTACTCAAGAGACCCAGTACTTC.

The sample holds one count of this clone. The V gene is TRBV18, the J gene TRBJ1-5; D perhaps matches TRBD1 (5 bases). Trimming shortened V by 5 bases and J by 4 bases, and 9 bases separated the two germline ends. The V gene's germline CDR1 is KGHSH and CDR2 LQKENI. The CDR3 runs to 13 residues. CDR3 region: CASSATGNQPQHF. As DNA, the CDR3 is TGTGCCAGCTCAGCTACAGGAAATCAGCCCCAGCATTTT.

CDR3 in amino acids: CASSIDRRNTEAFF. CDR3 nucleotides: TGTGCCAGTAGTATAGATCGCCGAAACACTGAAGCTTTCTTT. This rearrangement joins TRBV19 to TRBJ1-1, with unresolved D. The CDR3 contains 14 residues. Germline assignment: CDR1 LNHDA and CDR2 SQIVND (reference sequence). V lost 0 bases, J lost 2 bases, and 7 bases lay in between.

A single count supports this clone. The V and J genes are TRBV2 and TRBJ1-2; possibly TRBD1 for D (5 bases). The germline CDR1 and CDR2 sequences are SNHLY and FYNNEI. The V and J ends lost 8 bases and 4 bases respectively, with 11 bases between them. The CDR3 runs to 12 residues. The CDR3 protein is CASAQGGYGYTF. Written as DNA, the CDR3 is TGTGCCAGCGCCCAGGGTGGCTATGGCTACACCTTC.

V is TRBV28 and J is TRBJ1-6; 10 bases align to TRBD1. This CDR3 has 15 amino acids. The V gene's germline CDR1 is MDHEN and CDR2 SYDVKM. Trimming took 3 bases from V and 9 from J; bases not matched to a gene: 5. The CDR3 spells CASSFPGQGISPLHF. The CDR3 DNA sequence: TGTGCCAGCAGTTTTCCGGGACAGGGGATTTCACCCCTCCACTTT.

The rearrangement uses TRBV30 and TRBJ2-4; D ambiguous. This CDR3 has 16 amino acids. V was shortened by 1 base and J by 0 bases, with 13 bases between the two germline ends. The V gene's germline CDR1 is GTSNPN and CDR2 SVGIG (reference sequence). The CDR3: CAWSAFGSLAKNIQYF. CDR3 bases: TGTGCCTGGAGTGCCTTCGGGTCTCTAGCCAAAAACATTCAGTACTTC.

V is TRBV6-5 and J is TRBJ2-7; the match to TRBD2 covers 13 bases. Looked up from germline, CDR1 is MNHEY and CDR2 is SVGAGI. This CDR3 is 14 amino acids long. The V and J ends lost 5 bases and 6 bases, in that order; junction bases with no gene match: 4. The CDR3 DNA follows: TGTGCCAGCAGTACGGGACTAGCGGGACCCGAGCAGTACTTC. Protein sequence: CASSTGLAGPEQYF.

The chain uses TRBV10-3 and TRBJ1-2, with D tentatively TRBD1 (6 bases). Per germline, CDR1 ENHRY and CDR2 SYGVKD. The V end lost 2 bases, the J end lost 5 bases, and 15 bases lay between the germline ends. The CDR3 is 15 amino acids. In DNA form, the CDR3 reads TGTGCCATCAGTGAGGGGGGGGCCCCTCTGTATGGCTACACCTTC. This sequence encodes CAISEGGAPLYGYTF.

J is TRBJ2-1 and V is TRBV30; 13 bases are a match to TRBD2. J gave up 4 bases and V 1 base, and 7 bases lay outside the gene matches. This CDR3 is 17 amino acids long. CDR1 GTSNPN and CDR2 SVGIG come from the germline V gene (reference sequence). CDR3 sequence (DNA): TGTGCCTGGAGTGGGGAGACTAGCGGGAGGTGGTACAATGAGCAGTTCTTC. Protein product: CAWSGETSGRWYNEQFF.

This chain connects TRBV5-4 to TRBJ2-5; no firm D call. The CDR3 extends over 15 amino acids. Germline lookup yields CDR1 SGHNT and CDR2 YYREEE (reference sequence). Trimming removed 4 bases at V and 3 bases at J, with 16 bases between. The CDR3 loop reads CASSPKVGLEETQYF. The CDR3 region has the DNA TGTGCCAGCAGCCCGAAGGTGGGGTTGGAAGAGACCCAGTACTTC.

This clone was counted a few times. The chain carries TRBV9 and TRBJ1-6; D is undetermined. Between the trimmed V and J ends, which lost 0 bases and 7 bases, there was a span of 8 bases. This CDR3 comprises 14 residues. Germline V lookup: CDR1 SGDLS, CDR2 YYNGEE. The CDR3 protein is CASSVAQQNSPLHF. The CDR3, as DNA: TGTGCCAGCAGCGTAGCTCAGCAGAATTCACCCCTCCACTTT.

The chain links TRBV3-1 (or the pseudogene TRBV3-2) to TRBJ1-1, with D hard to call. This CDR3 region has 11 residues. Deletions cut 4 bases from V and 8 bases from J, with 8 bases between. Germline values: CDR1 LGHDT, CDR2 YNNKEL (reference sequence). CDR3 sequence reads: CASSLQQEAFF. CDR3 nucleotides: TGTGCCAGCAGCCTCCAGCAAGAAGCTTTCTTT.

The CDR3 coding sequence is TGTGCCAGCAGCTTAGTACAGTCTCTTGGCTACACCTTC. This gives the protein CASSLVQSLGYTF. The chain has TRBV7-9 and TRBJ1-2, with D hard to call. Germline values: CDR1 SEHNR, CDR2 FQNEAQ (reference sequence). The ends were cut back, 1 base at V and 7 bases at J, with 10 bases in the middle. This CDR3 is built from 13 residues.

The chain has TRBV28 and TRBJ2-5; 10 bases align to TRBD1. The trim removed 6 bases at V and 1 base at J, leaving 2 bases unmatched. The germline CDR1 and CDR2 sequences are MDHEN and SYDVKM. This CDR3 has 14 amino acids. CDR3 nucleotides: TGTGCCAGCAGCAGGACAGGGGGCCAAGAGACCCAGTACTTC. Its protein is CASSRTGGQETQYF.

The V gene is TRBV27, the J gene TRBJ1-5; possibly TRBD1 for D (6 bases). The CDR3 loop spans 15 amino acids. Trimming pared 1 base from V and 2 bases from J, leaving 9 bases between. The germline V gene encodes CDR1 MNHEY and CDR2 SMNVEV (reference sequence). CDR3 sequence (DNA): TGTGCCAGCAGTTTATTCAGGGGTGGCAATCAGCCCCAGCATTTT. This encodes CASSLFRGGNQPQHF.